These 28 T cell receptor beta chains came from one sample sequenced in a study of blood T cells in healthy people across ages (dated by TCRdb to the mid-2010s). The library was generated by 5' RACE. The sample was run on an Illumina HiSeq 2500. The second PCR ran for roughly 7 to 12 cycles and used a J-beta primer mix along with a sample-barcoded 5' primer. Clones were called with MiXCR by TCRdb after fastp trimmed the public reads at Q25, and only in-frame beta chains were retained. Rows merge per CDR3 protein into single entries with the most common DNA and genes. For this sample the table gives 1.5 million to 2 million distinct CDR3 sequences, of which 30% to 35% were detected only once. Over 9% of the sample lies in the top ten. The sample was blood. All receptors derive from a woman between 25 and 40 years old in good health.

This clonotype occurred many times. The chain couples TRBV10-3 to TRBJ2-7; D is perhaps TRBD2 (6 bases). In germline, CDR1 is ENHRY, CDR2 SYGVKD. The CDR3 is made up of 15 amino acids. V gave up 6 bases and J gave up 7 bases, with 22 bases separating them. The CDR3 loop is CAIRSPGLDTGEQYF. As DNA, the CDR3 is TGTGCCATCAGATCACCGGGACTGGATACGGGGGAGCAGTACTTC.

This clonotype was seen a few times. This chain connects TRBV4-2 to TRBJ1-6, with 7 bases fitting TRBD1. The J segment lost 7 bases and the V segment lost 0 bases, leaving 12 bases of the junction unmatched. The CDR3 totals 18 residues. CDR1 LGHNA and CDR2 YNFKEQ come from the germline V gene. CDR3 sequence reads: CASSQDGNRGLTNSPLHF. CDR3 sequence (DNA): TGTGCCAGCAGCCAAGATGGCAACAGGGGCCTTACAAATTCACCCCTCCACTTT.

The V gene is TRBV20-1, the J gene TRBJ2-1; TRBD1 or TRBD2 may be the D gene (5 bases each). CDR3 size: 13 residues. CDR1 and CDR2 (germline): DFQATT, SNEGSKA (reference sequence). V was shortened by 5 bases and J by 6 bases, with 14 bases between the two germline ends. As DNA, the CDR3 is TGCAGTGCTCACCCATCCGGGGCCAATGAGCAGTTCTTC. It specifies CSAHPSGANEQFF.

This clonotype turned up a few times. CDR3 residues: CASSPGTGGGGYEQYF. The CDR3 bases are TGTGCCAGCAGTCCGGGGACCGGCGGGGGTGGATACGAGCAGTACTTC. The rearrangement joins TRBV27 to TRBJ2-7; 7 bases map to TRBD2. V dropped 5 bases and J dropped 4; count of bases not matched to a gene: 14. The germline V gene encodes CDR1 MNHEY and CDR2 SMNVEV (reference sequence). This CDR3 is 16 amino acids long.

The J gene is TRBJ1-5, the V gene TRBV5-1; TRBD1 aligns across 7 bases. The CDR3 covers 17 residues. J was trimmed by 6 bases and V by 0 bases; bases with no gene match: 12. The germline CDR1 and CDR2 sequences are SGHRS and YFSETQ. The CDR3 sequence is CASSLEALGTGAQPQHF. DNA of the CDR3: TGCGCCAGCAGCTTGGAGGCCCTGGGAACAGGGGCTCAGCCCCAGCATTTT.

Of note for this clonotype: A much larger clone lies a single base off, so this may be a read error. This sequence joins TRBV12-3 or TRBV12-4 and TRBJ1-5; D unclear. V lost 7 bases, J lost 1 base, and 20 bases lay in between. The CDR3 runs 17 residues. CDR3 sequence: CASNSLTRFGSNQPQHF. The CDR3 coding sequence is TGTGCCAGCAATTCCCTCACTAGGTTCGGGAGCAATCAGCCCCAGCATTTT.

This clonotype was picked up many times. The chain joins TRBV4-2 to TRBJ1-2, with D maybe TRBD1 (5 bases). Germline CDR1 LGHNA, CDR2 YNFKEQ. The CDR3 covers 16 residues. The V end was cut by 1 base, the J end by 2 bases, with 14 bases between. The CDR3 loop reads CASSQAFEGINYGYTF. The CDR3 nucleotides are TGTGCCAGCAGCCAAGCATTCGAGGGGATCAACTATGGCTACACCTTC.

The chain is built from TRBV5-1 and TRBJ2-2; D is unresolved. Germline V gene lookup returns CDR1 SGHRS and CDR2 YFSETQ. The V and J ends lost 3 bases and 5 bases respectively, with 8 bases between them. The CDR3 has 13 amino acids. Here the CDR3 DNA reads TGCGCCAGCAGCTCCCACATGACCGGGGAGCTGTTTTTT. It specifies CASSSHMTGELFF. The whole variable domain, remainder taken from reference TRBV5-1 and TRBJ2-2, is KAGVTQTPRYLIKTRGQQVTLSCSPISGHRSVSWYQQTPGQGLQFLFEYFSETQRNKGNFPGRFSGRQFSNSRSEMNVSTLELGDSALYLCASSSHMTGELFFGEGSRLTVL.

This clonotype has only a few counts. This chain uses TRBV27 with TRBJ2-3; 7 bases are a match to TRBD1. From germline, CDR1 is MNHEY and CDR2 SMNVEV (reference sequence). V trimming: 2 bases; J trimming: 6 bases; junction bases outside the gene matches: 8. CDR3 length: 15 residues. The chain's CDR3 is CASSLVRQGGDTQYF. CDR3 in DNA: TGTGCCAGCAGTTTAGTTAGACAGGGTGGGGATACGCAGTATTTT.

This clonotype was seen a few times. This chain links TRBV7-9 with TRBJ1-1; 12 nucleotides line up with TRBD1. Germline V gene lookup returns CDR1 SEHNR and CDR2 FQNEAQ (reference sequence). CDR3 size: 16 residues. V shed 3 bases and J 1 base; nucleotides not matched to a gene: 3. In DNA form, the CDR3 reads TGTGCCAGCAGCTTTGGGACAGGGGGCAAGAACACTGAAGCTTTCTTT. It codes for CASSFGTGGKNTEAFF.

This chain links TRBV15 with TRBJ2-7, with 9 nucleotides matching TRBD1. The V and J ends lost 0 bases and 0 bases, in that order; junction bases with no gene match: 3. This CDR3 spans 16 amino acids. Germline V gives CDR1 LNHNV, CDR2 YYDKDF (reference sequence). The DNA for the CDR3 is TGTGCCACCAGCAGAGAACTGGGACAGGGCTCCTACGAGCAGTACTTC. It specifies CATSRELGQGSYEQYF. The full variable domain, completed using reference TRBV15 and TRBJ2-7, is DAMVIQNPRYQVTQFGKPVTLSCSQTLNHNVMYWYQQKSSQAPKLLFHYYDKDFNNEADTPDNFQSRRPNTSFCFLDIRSPGLGDTAMYLCATSRELGQGSYEQYFGPGTRLTVT.

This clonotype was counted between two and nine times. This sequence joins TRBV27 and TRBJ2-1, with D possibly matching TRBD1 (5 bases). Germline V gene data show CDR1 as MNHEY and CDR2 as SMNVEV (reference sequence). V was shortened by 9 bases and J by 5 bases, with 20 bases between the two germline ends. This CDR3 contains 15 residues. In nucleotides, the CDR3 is TGTGCCAGTTGGAGACAGATGACGAACAACAATGAGCAGTTCTTC. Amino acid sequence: CASWRQMTNNNEQFF.

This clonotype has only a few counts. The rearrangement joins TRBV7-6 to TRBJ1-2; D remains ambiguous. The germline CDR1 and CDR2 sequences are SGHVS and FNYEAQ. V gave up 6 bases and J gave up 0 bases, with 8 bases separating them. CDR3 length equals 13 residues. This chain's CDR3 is CASRAGANYGYTF. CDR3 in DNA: TGTGCCAGCAGGGCAGGAGCTAACTATGGCTACACCTTC.

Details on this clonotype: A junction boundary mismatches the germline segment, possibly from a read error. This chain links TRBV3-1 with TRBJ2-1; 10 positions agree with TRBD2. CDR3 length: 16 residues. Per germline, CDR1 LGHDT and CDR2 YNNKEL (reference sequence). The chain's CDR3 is CASSSVAGGPYSEQFF. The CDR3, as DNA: TGTGCCAGCAGCTCCGTAGCGGGGGGCCCCTACAGTGAGCAGTTCTTC.

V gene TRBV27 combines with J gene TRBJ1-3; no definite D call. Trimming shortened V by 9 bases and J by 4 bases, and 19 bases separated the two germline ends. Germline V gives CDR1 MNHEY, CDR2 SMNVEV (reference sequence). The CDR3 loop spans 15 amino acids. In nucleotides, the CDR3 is TGTGCCAGTAGCAACGTTCGTGGCGGCGGAAACACCATATATTTT. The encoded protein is CASSNVRGGGNTIYF.

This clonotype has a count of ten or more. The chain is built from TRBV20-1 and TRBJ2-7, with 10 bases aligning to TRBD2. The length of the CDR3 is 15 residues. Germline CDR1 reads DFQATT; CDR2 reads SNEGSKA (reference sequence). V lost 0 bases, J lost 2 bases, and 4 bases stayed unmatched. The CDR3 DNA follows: TGCAGTGCTAGAGATTCTAGCGGGGGCCCCTACGAGCAGTACTTC. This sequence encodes CSARDSSGGPYEQYF.

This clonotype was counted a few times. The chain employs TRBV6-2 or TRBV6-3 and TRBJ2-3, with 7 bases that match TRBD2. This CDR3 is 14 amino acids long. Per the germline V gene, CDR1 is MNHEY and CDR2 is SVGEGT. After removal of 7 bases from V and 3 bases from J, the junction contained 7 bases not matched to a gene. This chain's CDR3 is CASTLVRGTDTQYF. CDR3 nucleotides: TGTGCCAGCACCTTAGTGCGGGGGACAGATACGCAGTATTTT.

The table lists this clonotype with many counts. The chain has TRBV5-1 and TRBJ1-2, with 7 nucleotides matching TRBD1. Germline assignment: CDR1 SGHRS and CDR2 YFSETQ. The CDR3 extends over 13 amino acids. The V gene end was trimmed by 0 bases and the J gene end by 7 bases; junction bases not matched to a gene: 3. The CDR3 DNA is TGCGCCAGCAGCTTGGCACAGGGGACTGGCTACACCTTC. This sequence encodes CASSLAQGTGYTF. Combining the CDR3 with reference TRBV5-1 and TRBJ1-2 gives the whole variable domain KAGVTQTPRYLIKTRGQQVTLSCSPISGHRSVSWYQQTPGQGLQFLFEYFSETQRNKGNFPGRFSGRQFSNSRSEMNVSTLELGDSALYLCASSLAQGTGYTFGSGTRLTVV.

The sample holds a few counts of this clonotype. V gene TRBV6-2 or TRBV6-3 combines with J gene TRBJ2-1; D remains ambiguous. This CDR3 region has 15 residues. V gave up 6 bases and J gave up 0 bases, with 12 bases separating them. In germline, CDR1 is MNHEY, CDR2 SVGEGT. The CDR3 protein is CASRIDGSSYNEQFF. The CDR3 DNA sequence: TGTGCCAGCAGAATCGATGGAAGCTCCTACAATGAGCAGTTCTTC.

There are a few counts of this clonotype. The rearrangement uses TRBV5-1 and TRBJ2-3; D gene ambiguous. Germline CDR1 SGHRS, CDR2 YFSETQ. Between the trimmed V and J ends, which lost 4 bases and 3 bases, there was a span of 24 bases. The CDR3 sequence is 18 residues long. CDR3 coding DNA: TGCGCCAGCAGCACCGAAGCCTTTTTTAGGACGCGGACAGATACGCAGTATTTT. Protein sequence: CASSTEAFFRTRTDTQYF.

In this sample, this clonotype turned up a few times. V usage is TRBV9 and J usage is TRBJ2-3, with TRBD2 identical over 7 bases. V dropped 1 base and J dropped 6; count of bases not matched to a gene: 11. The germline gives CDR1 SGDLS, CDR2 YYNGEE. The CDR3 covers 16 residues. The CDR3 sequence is CASSVYVAGRGDTQYF. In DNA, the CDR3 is TGTGCCAGCAGCGTATATGTGGCAGGGCGGGGGGATACGCAGTATTTT.

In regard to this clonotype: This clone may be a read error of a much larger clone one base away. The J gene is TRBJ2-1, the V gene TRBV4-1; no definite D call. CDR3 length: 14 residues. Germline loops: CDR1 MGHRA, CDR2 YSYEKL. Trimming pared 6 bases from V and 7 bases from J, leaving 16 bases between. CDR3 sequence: CASRDGVTRNEQFF. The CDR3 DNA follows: TGCGCCAGCAGGGATGGTGTGACGAGGAATGAGCAGTTCTTC.

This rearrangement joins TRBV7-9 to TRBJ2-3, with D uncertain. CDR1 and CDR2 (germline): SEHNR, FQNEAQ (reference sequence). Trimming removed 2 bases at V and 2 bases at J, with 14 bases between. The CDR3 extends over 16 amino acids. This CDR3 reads CASSLLRVSPTDTQYF. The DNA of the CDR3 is TGTGCCAGCAGCTTACTAAGAGTTTCACCCACAGATACGCAGTATTTT.

The CDR3 coding sequence is TGTGCCAGCAGTTTAATGGGTTGGGGCGAGCAGTACTTC. This sequence encodes CASSLMGWGEQYF. The rearrangement joins TRBV12-3 or TRBV12-4 to TRBJ2-5; D uncertain. The assigned J gene may be wrong: the sequence end matches TRBJ2-7 better. The CDR3 covers 13 residues.

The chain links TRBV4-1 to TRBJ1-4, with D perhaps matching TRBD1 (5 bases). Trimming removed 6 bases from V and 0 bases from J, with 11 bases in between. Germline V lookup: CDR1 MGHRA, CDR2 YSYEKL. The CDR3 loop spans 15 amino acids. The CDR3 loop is CASRREGTTNEKLFF. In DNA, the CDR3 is TGCGCCAGCAGAAGGGAGGGGACAACTAATGAAAAACTGTTTTTT.

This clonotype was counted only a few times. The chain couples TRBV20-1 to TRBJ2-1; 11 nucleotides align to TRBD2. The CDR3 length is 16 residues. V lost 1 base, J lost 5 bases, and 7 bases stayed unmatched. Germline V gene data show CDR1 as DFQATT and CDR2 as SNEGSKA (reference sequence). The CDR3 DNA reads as TGCAGTGCTAGAGTTAGCGGGAGGGCGGTTAACAATGAGCAGTTCTTC. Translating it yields CSARVSGRAVNNEQFF.

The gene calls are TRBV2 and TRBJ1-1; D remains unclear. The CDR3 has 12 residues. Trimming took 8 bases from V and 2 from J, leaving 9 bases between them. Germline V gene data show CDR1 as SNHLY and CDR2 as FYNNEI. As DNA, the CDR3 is TGTGCCAGCCGATGGGAAAACACTGAAGCTTTCTTT. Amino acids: CASRWENTEAFF.

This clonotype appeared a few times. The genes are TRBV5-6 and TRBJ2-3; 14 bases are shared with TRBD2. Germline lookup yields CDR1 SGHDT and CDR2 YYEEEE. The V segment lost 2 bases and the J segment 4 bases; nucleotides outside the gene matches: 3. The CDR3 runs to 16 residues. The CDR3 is CASSFGLAGGPDTQYF. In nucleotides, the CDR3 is TGTGCCAGCAGCTTTGGACTAGCGGGAGGTCCAGATACGCAGTATTTT.